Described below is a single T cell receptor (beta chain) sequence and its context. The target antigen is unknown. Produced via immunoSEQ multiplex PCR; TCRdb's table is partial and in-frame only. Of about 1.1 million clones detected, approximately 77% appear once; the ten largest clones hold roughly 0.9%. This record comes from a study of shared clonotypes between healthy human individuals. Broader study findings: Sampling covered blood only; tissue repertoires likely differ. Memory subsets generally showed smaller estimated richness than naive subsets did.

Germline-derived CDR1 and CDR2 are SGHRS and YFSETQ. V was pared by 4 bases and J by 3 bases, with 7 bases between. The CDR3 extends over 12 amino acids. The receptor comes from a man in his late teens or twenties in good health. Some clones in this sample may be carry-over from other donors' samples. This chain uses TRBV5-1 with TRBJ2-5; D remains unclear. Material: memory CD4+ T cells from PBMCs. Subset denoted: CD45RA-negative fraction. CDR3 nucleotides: TGCGCCAGCAGCATAGGGAAAGAGACCCAGTACTTC. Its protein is CASSIGKETQYF.